The clone carrying this TCR beta chain was detected only a few times. The sample belongs to a study of graft-versus-host responses after intestinal transplantation. Background on the study: Recipients were given multivisceral, liver-intestinal, or isolated intestinal transplants.

Sequencing used immunoSEQ multiplex PCR; TCRdb keeps in-frame clones, though not all of them. The table records approximately 22,000 clones, approximately 46% of them present only once. Responder cells labeled with CFSE (roughly 200,000) were co-plated with irradiated stimulator cells labeled with violet dye (roughly 200,000). With V trimmed by 3 bases and J by 3 bases, 8 bases remained unmatched. CDR3 length: 16 residues. CDR1 is SGHRS, CDR2 YFSETQ, per germline. Broader study findings: The highest levels of circulating GvH clones went along with early declines in HvG clones after transplant. Researchers found GvH clones in recipient marrow, and some showed up first in ileum or blood.

The sequenced sample was alloreactive CD4+ T cells from a mixed lymphocyte reaction culture, obtained before intestinal transplant. The subset: CFSE-low proliferating T cells sorted from roughly 6-day pre-transplant mixed lymphocyte reaction (GvH or HvG direction). This receptor was taken from a human patient who received an intestinal transplant. The V call is TRBV5-1, the J call TRBJ1-2; 10 bases map to TRBD1. CDR3 coding DNA: TGCGCCAGCAGCTCAGGAGACAGGGGGCACGACTATGGCTACACCTTC. Encoded protein: CASSSGDRGHDYGYTF.